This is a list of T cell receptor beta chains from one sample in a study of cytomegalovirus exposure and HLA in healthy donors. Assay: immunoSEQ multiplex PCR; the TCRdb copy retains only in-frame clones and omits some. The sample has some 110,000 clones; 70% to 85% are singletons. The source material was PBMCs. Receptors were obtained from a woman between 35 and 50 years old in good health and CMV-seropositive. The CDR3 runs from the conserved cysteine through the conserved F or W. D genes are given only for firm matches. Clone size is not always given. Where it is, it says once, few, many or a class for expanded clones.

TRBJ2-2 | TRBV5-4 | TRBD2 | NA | CASSLAGTSRTGELFF | TGTGCCAGCAGCTTGGCCGGGACTAGTCGGACCGGGGAGCTGTTTTTT
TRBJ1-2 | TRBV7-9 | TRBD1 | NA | CASSSNRGNSGYTF | TGTGCCAGCAGCTCCAACAGGGGTAATAGCGGCTACACCTTC
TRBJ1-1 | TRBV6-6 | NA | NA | CASTDSGTEAFF | TGTGCCAGCACCGACAGTGGGACTGAAGCTTTCTTT
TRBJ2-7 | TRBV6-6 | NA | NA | CAVRGPLGGEQYF | TGTGCCGTCCGTGGCCCTTTGGGGGGAGAGCAGTACTTC
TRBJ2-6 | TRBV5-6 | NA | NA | CASSSSPQGFSGANVLTF | TGTGCCAGCAGCTCCTCGCCCCAGGGCTTCTCTGGGGCCAACGTCCTGACTTTC
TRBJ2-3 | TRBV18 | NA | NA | CASSPRRLVRTDTQYF | TGTGCCAGCTCACCACGAAGACTAGTTCGTACAGATACGCAGTATTTT
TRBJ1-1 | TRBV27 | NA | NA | CASSRGRATEAFF | TGTGCCAGCAGCCGCGGGAGAGCCACTGAAGCTTTCTTT
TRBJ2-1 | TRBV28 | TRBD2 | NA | CASRPSGTYNEQFF | TGTGCCAGCAGACCTAGCGGAACCTACAATGAGCAGTTCTTC
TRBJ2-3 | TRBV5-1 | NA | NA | CASTQNPHGSRTDTQYF | TGCGCCAGCACCCAGAACCCCCACGGGAGCCGGACAGATACGCAGTATTTT
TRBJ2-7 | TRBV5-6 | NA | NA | CASSFTGTRYSYEQYF | TGTGCCAGCAGCTTCACCGGGACTCGCTACTCCTACGAGCAGTACTTC
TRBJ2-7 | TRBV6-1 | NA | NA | CASSRDPRSYEQYF | TGTGCCAGCAGCCGGGATCCTCGGTCCTACGAGCAGTACTTC
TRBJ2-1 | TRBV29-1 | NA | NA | CSVVDRGLSLAGAYNEQFF | TGCAGCGTTGTTGACAGGGGGCTTTCACTAGCGGGAGCTTACAATGAGCAGTTCTTC
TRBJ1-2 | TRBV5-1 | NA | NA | CASSPPRAGPEGYTF | TGCGCCAGCAGCCCCCCCCGGGCGGGGCCGGAGGGCTACACCTTC
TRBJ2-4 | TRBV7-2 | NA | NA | CASSPDYFLSKNIQYF | TGTGCCAGCAGCCCGGACTACTTTCTGTCCAAAAACATTCAGTACTTC
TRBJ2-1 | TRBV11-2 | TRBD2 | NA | CASSSSRTSGRIYNEQFF | TGTGCCAGCAGCTCTAGCCGGACTAGCGGGAGGATCTACAATGAGCAGTTCTTC
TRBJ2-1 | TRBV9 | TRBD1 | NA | CASSFRQGDNEQFF | TGTGCCAGCAGCTTCCGACAGGGTGACAATGAGCAGTTCTTC
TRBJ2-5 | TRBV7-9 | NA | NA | CSSSGVWGVGETQYF | TGTTCCAGCAGCGGAGTTTGGGGAGTAGGAGAGACCCAGTACTTC
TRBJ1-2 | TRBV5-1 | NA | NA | CASSPPAGASGYTF | TGCGCCAGCAGCCCCCCGGCGGGAGCCTCTGGCTACACCTTC
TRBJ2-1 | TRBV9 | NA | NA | CASSVAEGSYQQFF | TGTGCCAGCAGCGTAGCTGAGGGAAGCTATCAGCAGTTCTTC
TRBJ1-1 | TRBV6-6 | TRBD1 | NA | CASSRNPGQTIALAFF | TGTGCCAGCAGTCGAAACCCGGGACAGACTATTGCTCTGGCTTTCTTT
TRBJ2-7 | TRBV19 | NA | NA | CASRASVSSYEQYF | TGTGCCAGTAGAGCTAGCGTTTCCTCCTACGAGCAGTACTTC
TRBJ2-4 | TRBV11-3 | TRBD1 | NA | CASSSTGTGMYF | TGTGCCAGCAGCTCTACCGGGACAGGGATGTACTTC
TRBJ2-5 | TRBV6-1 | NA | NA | CASSEGYSQETQYF | TGTGCCAGCAGTGAGGGCTATTCCCAAGAGACCCAGTACTTC
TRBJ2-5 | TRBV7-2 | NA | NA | CASSLGVWRRETQYF | TGTGCCAGCAGCTTAGGCGTGTGGAGAAGAGAGACCCAGTACTTC
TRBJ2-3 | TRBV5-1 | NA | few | CASSWSGLYTDTQYF | TGCGCCAGCAGCTGGAGCGGACTCTACACAGATACGCAGTATTTT
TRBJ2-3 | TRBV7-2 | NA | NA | CASSLAILPGDTQYF | TGTGCCAGCAGCTTAGCGATCCTCCCCGGGGATACGCAGTATTTT
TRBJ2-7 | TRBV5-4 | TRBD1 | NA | CASRMRGLGDDEQYF | TGTGCCAGCAGGATGAGGGGGCTCGGGGACGACGAGCAGTACTTC
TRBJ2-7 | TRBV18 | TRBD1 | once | CASLRPGQGHYEQYF | TGTGCCAGCTTACGCCCGGGACAGGGTCACTACGAGCAGTACTTC
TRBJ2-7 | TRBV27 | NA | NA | CASSLSAEELAFYEQYF | TGTGCCAGCAGTTTATCGGCGGAGGAGCTAGCTTTCTACGAGCAGTACTTC
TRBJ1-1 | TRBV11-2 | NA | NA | CASSKHRVNTEAFF | TGTGCCAGCAGCAAGCACAGGGTGAACACTGAAGCTTTCTTT
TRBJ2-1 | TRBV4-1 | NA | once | CASSQDGLNNEQFF | TGCGCCAGCAGCCAAGATGGCTTAAACAATGAGCAGTTCTTC
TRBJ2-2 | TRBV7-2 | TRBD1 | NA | CASSSSTGTGELFF | TGTGCCAGCAGCTCTTCGACAGGGACCGGGGAGCTGTTTTTT
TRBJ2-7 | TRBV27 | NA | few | CASSPRGPEQYF | TGTGCCAGCAGTCCCAGGGGTCCCGAGCAGTACTTC
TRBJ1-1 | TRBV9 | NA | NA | CASSRPGGETEAFF | TGTGCCAGCAGCCGGCCCGGGGGTGAGACTGAAGCTTTCTTT
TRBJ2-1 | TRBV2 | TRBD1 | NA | CASSEGQGRNEQFF | TGTGCCAGCAGTGAGGGACAGGGGAGGAATGAGCAGTTCTTC
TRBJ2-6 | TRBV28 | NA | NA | CASTATLNSGANVLTF | TGTGCCAGCACGGCGACTTTGAACTCTGGGGCCAACGTCCTGACTTTC
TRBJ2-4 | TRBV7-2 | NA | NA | CASSLLRGNIQYF | TGTGCCAGCAGCTTATTAAGAGGAAACATTCAGTACTTC
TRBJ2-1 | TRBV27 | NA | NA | CASSLLESYNEQFF | TGTGCCAGCAGTTTATTAGAATCCTACAATGAGCAGTTCTTC
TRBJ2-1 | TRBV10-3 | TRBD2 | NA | CATRPGLATTEQFF | TGTGCCACTAGACCGGGACTAGCGACCACTGAGCAGTTCTTC
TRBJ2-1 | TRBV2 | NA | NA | CASGGGFTDEQFF | TGTGCCAGCGGCGGCGGGTTCACGGATGAGCAGTTCTTC
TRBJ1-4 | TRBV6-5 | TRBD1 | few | CASRQGSEKLFF | TGTGCCAGCCGACAGGGTAGTGAAAAACTGTTTTTT
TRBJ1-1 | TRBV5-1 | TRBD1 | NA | CASSLRGQGIDTEAFF | TGCGCCAGCAGCTTAAGGGGACAGGGTATCGACACTGAAGCTTTCTTT
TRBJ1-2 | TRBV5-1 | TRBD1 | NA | CASSEGQGASYGYTF | TGCGCCAGCAGCGAGGGACAGGGGGCTAGCTATGGCTACACCTTC
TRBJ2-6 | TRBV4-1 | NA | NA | CASSQERGAGANVLTF | TGCGCCAGCAGCCAAGAAAGGGGTGCAGGGGCCAACGTCCTGACTTTC
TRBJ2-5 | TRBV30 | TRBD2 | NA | CAWSVPTSGSWETQYF | TGTGCCTGGAGTGTACCGACTAGCGGGAGCTGGGAGACCCAGTACTTC
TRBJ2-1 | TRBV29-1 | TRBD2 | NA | CSVALTSGSGHEQFF | TGCAGCGTCGCGCTCACTAGCGGGAGTGGGCATGAGCAGTTCTTC
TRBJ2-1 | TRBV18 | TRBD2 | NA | CASSPSQRESEQFF | TGTGCCAGCTCACCATCTCAGCGGGAAAGTGAGCAGTTCTTC
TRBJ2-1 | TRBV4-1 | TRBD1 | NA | CASSQPGQGSYNEQFF | TGCGCCAGCAGCCAACCGGGACAGGGATCCTACAATGAGCAGTTCTTC
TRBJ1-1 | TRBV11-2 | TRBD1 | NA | CASSPRTGHEAFF | TGTGCCAGCAGCCCTAGGACAGGGCACGAAGCTTTCTTT
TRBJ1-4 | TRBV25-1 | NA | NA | CASQGRGEKLFF | TGTGCCAGTCAGGGTAGAGGTGAAAAACTGTTTTTT
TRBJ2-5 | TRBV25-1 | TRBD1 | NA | CASSDRTGVEEQYF | TGTGCCAGCAGTGACAGGACAGGGGTCGAGGAGCAGTACTTC